What follows are 24 T cell receptor beta chains derived from one specimen sequenced in a study of glioma-infiltrating T cells listed by TCRdb under 2016. Reads for this sample came from an Illumina MiSeq. The iRepertoire nested amplicon-rescue multiplex PCR (arm-PCR) platform was used to amplify TCR alpha and beta CDR3 regions from RNA. TCRdb passed the public sequencing reads through fastp at Q25 and MiXCR, retaining productive beta sequences. A single entry per CDR3 protein holds the most common genes and DNA from its merged rows. The sample includes some 110,000 distinct CDR3 sequences, with roughly 20% observed a single time. Roughly 15% of the sample is taken by the ten largest. Specimen: glioma tissue, nonneoplastic brain tissue, or PBMCs (not recorded which). The receptors were gathered from a human donor with low-grade glioma or glioblastoma, undergoing nonglioma brain surgery, or in good health (not recorded which).

Many counts were recorded for this clonotype. The chain combines TRBV20-1 with TRBJ1-1, with D hard to call. The CDR3 length is 14 residues. V was clipped by 5 bases and J by 0 bases, with 13 bases between them. From germline, CDR1 is DFQATT and CDR2 SNEGSKA (reference sequence). In nucleotides, the CDR3 is TGCAGTGCTCCGCGGGGAGGGCTGAACACTGAAGCTTTCTTT. This sequence encodes CSAPRGGLNTEAFF.

This clonotype appeared many times. This chain links TRBV4-2 with TRBJ1-6; a possible D gene is TRBD1 (6 bases). CDR3 length: 21 amino acids. Trimming stripped 1 base from V and 0 bases from J, with 22 bases between. The germline gives CDR1 LGHNA, CDR2 YNFKEQ. This CDR3 reads CASSQGVTGWDTSSYNSPLHF. As DNA, the CDR3 is TGTGCCAGCAGCCAAGGGGTCACAGGGTGGGATACGAGCTCCTATAATTCACCCCTCCACTTT.

In regard to this clonotype: The conserved closing phenylalanine or tryptophan is absent in this CDR3, likely reflecting a read error. The J gene is TRBJ2-7, the V gene TRBV7-2; TRBD2 might be the D (5 bases). CDR1 and CDR2 from the germline V gene are SGHTA and FQGNSA. V was shortened by 1 base and J by 3 bases, with 13 bases between the two germline ends. The CDR3 has 15 residues. This CDR3 reads CASSLDHSEVYEQYL. The CDR3 nucleotides read TGTGCCAGCAGCTTAGATCATAGCGAAGTCTACGAGCAGTACCTC.

This clonotype was observed many times. The chain recombines TRBV4-1 with TRBJ1-2, with D unclear. The CDR3 runs 15 residues. V was cut by 0 bases and J by 1 base, with 9 bases left in between. The germline CDR1 and CDR2 sequences are MGHRA and YSYEKL. The CDR3 nucleotides read TGCGCCAGCAGCCAAGATAAAGCCTATAACTATGGCTACACCTTC. Its protein is CASSQDKAYNYGYTF.

As to this clonotype: A much larger clone differs from this one at a single base, so this may be a read error. The rearrangement uses TRBV4-1 and TRBJ2-3, with D perhaps matching TRBD1 (5 bases). The CDR3 is made up of 12 amino acids. In germline, CDR1 is MGHRA, CDR2 YSYEKL. The CDR3 protein is CACSQGTDTQYF. CDR3 nucleotides: TGCGCCTGCAGCCAGGGAACAGATACGCAGTATTTT.

This clonotype has a count of ten or more. CDR3: CASSAGGDRVAFF. CDR3 DNA sequence: TGTGCCAGCAGCGCGGGGGGAGACAGGGTAGCTTTCTTT. The rearrangement joins TRBV7-2 to TRBJ1-1, with 7 bases matching TRBD1. V dropped 5 bases and J dropped 10; count of bases not matched to a gene: 10. The CDR3 length is 13 residues. Germline V gene sequence: CDR1 SGHTA, CDR2 FQGNSA.

This chain joins TRBV6-2 or TRBV6-3 and TRBJ1-1, with D unclear. The V gene's germline CDR1 is MNHEY and CDR2 SVGEGT. V lost 11 bases to trimming and J lost 11 bases, with 30 bases between them. CDR3 length: 15 amino acids. The CDR3 bases are TGTGCCCGCCGTTCCCCCGGCCCCCTGCCCCCTGCCGCTTTCTTT. As protein: CARRSPGPLPPAAFF.

Comment on this clonotype: This may arise from a read error, as a much more abundant clone is one base away. This chain links TRBV19 with TRBJ1-2; D may be TRBD1 (5 bases). Germline V CDR1 and CDR2: LNHDA, SQIVND (reference sequence). CDR3 size: 9 residues. Trimming removed 8 bases from V and 9 bases from J, with 7 bases in between. CDR3 loop: CASGGCYTF. CDR3 sequence (DNA): TGTGCCAGTGGGGGTTGCTACACCTTC. The full variable domain, rest sourced from reference TRBV19 and TRBJ1-2, is DGGITQSPKYLFRKEGQNVTLSCEQNLNHDAMYWYRQDPGQGLRLIYYSQIVNDFQKGDIAEGYSVSREKKESFPLTVTSAQKNPTAFYLCASGGCYTFGSGTRLTVV.

This clonotype was picked up many times. The genes are TRBV4-3 and TRBJ2-7; D perhaps matches TRBD1 (5 bases). This CDR3 is 13 amino acids long. Trimming stripped 2 bases from V and 10 bases from J, with 15 bases between. Germline V gene data show CDR1 as LGHNA and CDR2 as YSLEER. The CDR3: CASSQIRQGEQYF. CDR3 DNA sequence: TGCGCCAGCAGCCAAATTCGACAAGGGGAACAGTACTTC.

With respect to this clonotype: A much larger clone lies a single base off, so this may be a read error. The V call is TRBV7-6, the J call TRBJ2-7, with 13 bases that match TRBD2. Trimming removed 4 bases from V and 3 bases from J; junction bases left unmatched: 6. The CDR3 spans 16 residues. The germline gives CDR1 SGHVS, CDR2 FNYEAQ. DNA of the CDR3: TGTGCCAGCAGCTCCGGACTAGCGGGAGCGAACTACGAGCAGTACTTC. Amino acids: CASSSGLAGANYEQYF.

This clonotype was counted ten times or more. The chain links TRBV6-1 to TRBJ2-7, with D perhaps given as TRBD1 or TRBD2 (5 bases each). Per germline, CDR1 MNHNS and CDR2 SASEGT. The CDR3 extends over 12 amino acids. The V end lost 5 bases, the J end lost 2 bases, and 7 bases lay between the germline ends. The CDR3 reads CASSLGAYEQYF. The CDR3 DNA follows: TGTGCCAGCAGTTTGGGGGCCTACGAGCAGTACTTC.

In the case of this clonotype: A read error may be the cause here, since a much bigger clone is one base away. The rearrangement uses TRBV25-1 and TRBJ1-2; no clear D gene. V was cut by 0 bases and J by 8 bases, with 13 bases left in between. CDR3 length: 14 residues. Per germline, CDR1 MGHDK and CDR2 SYGVNS. CDR3 DNA: TGTGCCAGCAGTGAATATACCGGATCTAGAGGCTACACCTTC. Translated: CASSEYTGSRGYTF.

This clonotype was seen many times. The DNA for the CDR3 is TGCAGTGCTAGAACAGGGGGGGACTATGGCTACACCTTC. Its translation is CSARTGGDYGYTF. The rearrangement uses TRBV20-1 and TRBJ1-2; 8 bases align to TRBD1. The CDR3 runs 13 residues. The V gene's germline CDR1 is DFQATT and CDR2 SNEGSKA (reference sequence). Trimming at V came to 2 bases and at J to 3 bases, leaving 2 bases not matched to a gene.

Of note for this clonotype: A much bigger clone sits one base away, suggesting this may be a read error. The chain is built from TRBV12-3 or TRBV12-4 and TRBJ1-4; no clear D gene. Trimming took 5 bases from V and 14 from J, leaving 15 bases between them. This CDR3 has 12 amino acids. The CDR3 region is CASSQLTTPLFF. CDR3 bases: TGTGCCAGCAGTCAGCTGACAACGCCGCTGTTTTTT.

There are a few counts of this clonotype. This rearrangement joins TRBV12-3 or TRBV12-4 to TRBJ2-5; TRBD1 or TRBD2 may be the D gene (5 bases each). CDR3 size: 20 residues. Trimming removed 1 base at V and 1 base at J, with 25 bases between. This CDR3 is CASSLGGIGALLSLQETQYF. CDR3 coding DNA: TGTGCCAGCAGTTTAGGGGGGATCGGTGCCCTACTATCTCTCCAAGAGACCCAGTACTTC.

This clonotype was seen repeatedly, ten times or more. CDR3 in DNA: TGTGCCAGCAGCTTAAGCGGGACAGCTAGCTCCTACGAGCAGTACTTC. Translated: CASSLSGTASSYEQYF. The J gene is TRBJ2-7, the V gene TRBV11-1; D tentatively reads TRBD1 or TRBD2 (7 bases each). This CDR3 has 16 residues. The V and J ends lost 2 bases and 0 bases respectively, with 14 bases between them. The V gene's germline CDR1 is SGHAT and CDR2 FQDESV (reference sequence).

This clonotype occurred a few times. The V gene is TRBV7-6, the J gene TRBJ1-5, with 7 bases aligning to TRBD1. CDR1 and CDR2 from the germline V gene are SGHVS and FNYEAQ. This CDR3 has 16 amino acids. Trimming took 4 bases from V and 6 from J; bases not matched to a gene: 12. CDR3 amino acids: CASSSTAGGGGQPQHF. In DNA, the CDR3 is TGTGCCAGCAGCTCAACGGCAGGGGGTGGCGGTCAGCCCCAGCATTTT.

In this sample, this clonotype turned up many times. The chain combines TRBV18 with TRBJ2-7, with D possibly matching TRBD1 (5 bases). V shed 5 bases and J shed 0 bases, with 11 bases lying between them. The CDR3 runs to 14 residues. Germline V gene data show CDR1 as KGHSH and CDR2 as LQKENI. The CDR3 region is CASSADSSSYEQYF. In DNA form, the CDR3 reads TGTGCCAGCTCAGCTGACAGCAGCTCCTACGAGCAGTACTTC.

Details on this clonotype: This may be a read error: a much more frequent sequence differs by one nucleotide. The V call is TRBV7-9, the J call TRBJ2-1, with D maybe TRBD2 (6 bases). From germline, CDR1 is SEHNR and CDR2 FQNEAQ (reference sequence). The CDR3 spans 16 residues. This CDR3 reads CASSLGPGALANEQSF. DNA of the CDR3: TGTGCCAGCAGCCTGGGTCCGGGAGCTTTGGCGAATGAGCAGTCCTTC.

Comments on this clonotype: The conserved phenylalanine or tryptophan normally closing the CDR3 is absent here, so this likely arose from a read error. The chain uses TRBV20-1 and TRBJ2-1; perhaps TRBD1 as D (6 bases). V lost 6 bases to trimming and J lost 10 bases, with 19 bases between them. Germline CDR1 DFQATT, CDR2 SNEGSKA (reference sequence). The CDR3 spans 13 residues. The CDR3 DNA reads TGCAGTGCAAAGATGGGACAACTATGGGAGCAGTTCCTC. This sequence encodes CSAKMGQLWEQFL.

Comment on this clonotype: The conserved final phenylalanine or tryptophan is absent from the CDR3, which likely points to a read error. The rearrangement uses TRBV7-2 and TRBJ2-3, with TRBD2 matching 10 bases. The germline V gene encodes CDR1 SGHTA and CDR2 FQGNSA. There are 16 residues in the CDR3. The V and J ends lost 2 bases and 10 bases, in that order; junction bases with no gene match: 12. CDR3 loop: CASSLRSSGSLEAQYS. In DNA form, the CDR3 reads TGTGCCAGCAGCTTAAGGTCTAGCGGGAGCCTAGAAGCGCAGTATTCT.

This clonotype was counted ten times or more. The V call is TRBV7-9, the J call TRBJ2-5; either TRBD1 or TRBD2 may fit D (5 bases each). Germline CDR1 SEHNR, CDR2 FQNEAQ (reference sequence). The V and J ends lost 2 bases and 8 bases respectively, with 18 bases between them. There are 15 residues in the CDR3. CDR3 sequence reads: CASSLKGRAFLTQYF. Here the CDR3 DNA reads TGTGCCAGCAGCTTAAAGGGGAGAGCCTTTTTAACCCAGTACTTC.

In its sample, this clonotype was seen a few times. The J gene is TRBJ2-1, the V gene TRBV30, with TRBD2 identical over 7 bases. The germline V gene encodes CDR1 GTSNPN and CDR2 SVGIG (reference sequence). This CDR3 region has 14 residues. Trimming removed 2 bases from V and 13 bases from J; junction bases left unmatched: 14. The CDR3 coding sequence is TGTGCCTGGAGTCCCAGCGGGATAGGGGAGCGACAGTTCTTC. Amino acid sequence: CAWSPSGIGERQFF.

This clonotype was found many times. V is TRBV7-2 and J is TRBJ2-1; D call uncertain. There are 13 residues in the CDR3. CDR1 and CDR2 (germline): SGHTA, FQGNSA. Trimming shortened V by 1 base and J by 7 bases, and 8 bases separated the two germline ends. In nucleotides, the CDR3 is TGTGCCAGCAGCTTAGACCTAGTTAATGAGCAGTTCTTC. As protein: CASSLDLVNEQFF.